Listed here are 27 T cell receptor beta chains from one sample, sequenced in a study of T cell clonotyping in hematopoietic cell transplantation. TCRdb's table, derived via immunoSEQ multiplex PCR, lists solely in-frame clones and lacks some. The repertoire consists of some 76,000 clones, with 95% to 97% occurring once and the leading ten covering around 1.7%. Documented time point: recipient sample about 28 days before transplant, after cytoreduction. Specimen: peripheral blood mononuclear cells, collected before stem cell transplant. Source of these receptors: a woman between 50 and 59 years old with acute myeloid leukemia. Some clones in this sample may be carry-over from other donors' samples.

This chain links TRBV7-2 with TRBJ2-7; D unresolved. The CDR3 is 15 amino acids. Deletions cut 1 base from V and 4 bases from J, with 14 bases between. Looked up from germline, CDR1 is SGHTA and CDR2 is FQGNSA. The CDR3 DNA is TGTGCCAGCAGCTTAGGATATGGGATGGGGTACGAGCAGTACTTC. Translation gives CASSLGYGMGYEQYF.

CDR3 residues: CSVPTGAPTGELFF. The CDR3 DNA reads TGCAGCGTGCCCACAGGGGCACCCACCGGGGAGCTGTTTTTT. J is TRBJ2-2 and V is TRBV29-1, with 7 bases aligning to TRBD1. Germline assignment: CDR1 SQVTM and CDR2 ANQGSEA. This CDR3 has 14 residues. V was pared by 6 bases and J by 4 bases, with 8 bases of the junction left unmatched.

V usage is TRBV28 and J usage is TRBJ2-6; D is unclear. The CDR3 covers 14 residues. Germline CDR1 MDHEN, CDR2 SYDVKM. Trimming shortened V by 6 bases and J by 4 bases, and 10 bases separated the two germline ends. The CDR3 nucleotides are TGTGCCAGCAGGATCAATCGCGGGGCCAACGTCCTGACTTTC. Amino acid sequence: CASRINRGANVLTF.

The chain employs TRBV28 and TRBJ1-1; no clear D gene. CDR3 length equals 14 residues. Germline loops: CDR1 MDHEN, CDR2 SYDVKM. Trimming cost V 4 bases and J 0 bases, with 9 bases left between them. The CDR3: CASSSQRMNTEAFF. The CDR3, as DNA: TGTGCCAGCAGTTCCCAACGCATGAACACTGAAGCTTTCTTT. The variable domain in full, with the rest retrieved from reference TRBV28 and TRBJ1-1, is DVKVTQSSRYLVKRTGEKVFLECVQDMDHENMFWYRQDPGLGLRLIYFSYDVKMKEKGDIPEGYSVSREKKERFSLILESASTNQTSMYLCASSSQRMNTEAFFGQGTRLTVV.

J is TRBJ1-2 and V is TRBV30; no firm D call. The germline gives CDR1 GTSNPN, CDR2 SVGIG (reference sequence). V lost 3 bases and J lost 3, with 11 bases in between. This CDR3 spans 13 amino acids. CDR3 in DNA: TGTGCCTGGAGGGACGGGGTGTACTATGGCTACACCTTC. Its translation is CAWRDGVYYGYTF.

V and J are TRBV4-1 and TRBJ2-1, with TRBD2 identical over 12 bases. The CDR3 loop spans 16 amino acids. Germline CDR1 is MGHRA and CDR2 is YSYEKL. The J segment lost 8 bases and the V segment lost 5 bases, leaving 10 bases of the junction unmatched. The CDR3 sequence is CASSDGTSGFIYEQFF. CDR3 in DNA: TGCGCCAGCAGCGACGGGACTAGCGGGTTTATATATGAGCAGTTCTTC.

The J gene is TRBJ1-5, the V gene TRBV6-5; 8 bases fit TRBD1. This CDR3 region has 14 residues. Germline V gives CDR1 MNHEY, CDR2 SVGAGI. After removal of 5 bases from V and 4 bases from J, the junction contained 4 bases not matched to a gene. CDR3 protein: CASSDRGPNQPQHF. CDR3 bases: TGTGCCAGCAGTGACAGGGGCCCGAATCAGCCCCAGCATTTT.

The chain couples TRBV6-6 to TRBJ1-2; TRBD1 matches 11 bases. In germline, CDR1 is MNHNY, CDR2 SVGAGI (reference sequence). Trimming at V came to 5 bases and at J to 4 bases, leaving 3 bases not matched to a gene. The CDR3 is 14 amino acids. The CDR3 region is CASSQGTGGYGYTF. The DNA of the CDR3 is TGTGCCAGCAGTCAAGGGACAGGGGGCTATGGCTACACCTTC.

This sequence joins TRBV27 and TRBJ1-3, with D hard to call. The CDR3 totals 14 residues. Germline CDR1 reads MNHEY; CDR2 reads SMNVEV (reference sequence). V was clipped by 6 bases and J by 0 bases, with 9 bases between them. The DNA for the CDR3 is TGTGCCAGCAGACCCACTGGCTCTGGAAACACCATATATTTT. As protein: CASRPTGSGNTIYF.

The chain is built from TRBV9 and TRBJ1-1; D gene unclear. V lost 0 bases to trimming and J lost 10 bases, with 13 bases between them. The CDR3 covers 13 residues. Germline loops: CDR1 SGDLS, CDR2 YYNGEE. The CDR3 region has the DNA TGTGCCAGCAGCGTAGCTGGCAGCCGAGTAGCTTTCTTT. It codes for CASSVAGSRVAFF.

This clone came up a few times. The chain is built from TRBV5-6 and TRBJ1-2, with TRBD1 as a possible D gene (6 bases). The CDR3 loop spans 16 amino acids. Trimming removed 1 base at V and 3 bases at J, with 16 bases between. Germline loops: CDR1 SGHDT, CDR2 YYEEEE. The CDR3: CASSLLGASQYYGYTF. CDR3 sequence (DNA): TGTGCCAGCAGCTTGTTGGGGGCGTCTCAATACTATGGCTACACCTTC.

This chain links TRBV5-1 with TRBJ1-1; D is ambiguous. Trimming took off 4 bases at V and 7 bases at J, with 8 bases between the two ends. CDR1 is SGHRS, CDR2 YFSETQ, per germline. CDR3 length: 11 amino acids. CDR3 sequence (DNA): TGCGCCAGCAGCACGGACGGTGAAGCTTTCTTT. This translates into CASSTDGEAFF. Looking up the rest from reference TRBV5-1 and TRBJ1-1 gives the full variable domain: KAGVTQTPRYLIKTRGQQVTLSCSPISGHRSVSWYQQTPGQGLQFLFEYFSETQRNKGNFPGRFSGRQFSNSRSEMNVSTLELGDSALYLCASSTDGEAFFGQGTRLTVV.

The chain recombines TRBV2 with TRBJ1-5; possibly TRBD1 for D (6 bases). This CDR3 spans 15 amino acids. The germline V gene encodes CDR1 SNHLY and CDR2 FYNNEI. The ends were cut back, 6 bases at V and 6 bases at J, with 18 bases in the middle. CDR3 loop: CASSRDTSSFQPQHF. The CDR3 DNA follows: TGTGCCAGCAGCCGGGACACATCATCGTTTCAGCCCCAGCATTTT.

The chain couples TRBV7-6 to TRBJ1-1; no clear D. V shed 1 base and J shed 0 bases, with 12 bases lying between them. CDR3 size: 16 residues. CDR1 is SGHVS, CDR2 FNYEAQ, per germline. CDR3 DNA sequence: TGTGCCAGCAGCTTAGATATAGGCAGTCTGAACACTGAAGCTTTCTTT. This codes for CASSLDIGSLNTEAFF. The full variable domain, in which reference TRBV7-6 and TRBJ1-1 provide the parts outside the CDR3, is GAGVSQSPRYKVTKRGQDVALRCDPISGHVSLYWYRQALGQGPEFLTYFNYEAQQDKSGLPNDRFSAERPEGSISTLTIQRTEQRDSAMYRCASSLDIGSLNTEAFFGQGTRLTVV.

The chain couples TRBV5-1 to TRBJ2-1; perhaps TRBD1 as D (5 bases). Trimming left V 4 bases short and J 5 bases short, with 16 bases between. The V gene's germline CDR1 is SGHRS and CDR2 YFSETQ. The CDR3 length is 15 residues. The DNA of the CDR3 is TGCGCCAGCAGCATAGACCAGGGTGGAGACAATGAGCAGTTCTTC. Its translation is CASSIDQGGDNEQFF.

The chain joins TRBV2 to TRBJ1-5; a possible D gene is TRBD1 (6 bases). CDR1 is SNHLY and CDR2 is FYNNEI in the germline V gene. Between the trimmed V and J ends, which lost 7 bases and 4 bases, there was a span of 17 bases. The CDR3 totals 15 residues. CDR3 amino acids: CASTIAAGTNQPQHF. The CDR3 DNA reads as TGTGCCAGCACGATAGCAGCAGGGACAAATCAGCCCCAGCATTTT.

The chain employs TRBV11-2 and TRBJ2-7; D gene uncertain. This CDR3 is built from 15 residues. Germline-derived CDR1 and CDR2 are SGHAT and FQNNGV. The V end was cut by 5 bases, the J end by 0 bases, with 14 bases between. CDR3 DNA sequence: TGTGCCAGCAGCCCTTGGCAGAAAAGCTCCTACGAGCAGTACTTC. This sequence encodes CASSPWQKSSYEQYF.

The J gene is TRBJ1-2, the V gene TRBV4-1; possible D gene TRBD1, 6 bases. The CDR3 loop spans 13 amino acids. CDR1 and CDR2 (germline): MGHRA, YSYEKL. Trimming took 1 base from V and 8 from J, leaving 11 bases between them. The CDR3 DNA follows: TGCGCCAGCAGCCAAGTGGGGGCGCAGGGCTACACCTTC. Translation gives CASSQVGAQGYTF.

This clone was detected once. V usage is TRBV7-9 and J usage is TRBJ2-5, with 14 positions matching TRBD2. The CDR3 consists of 17 residues. The germline V gene has CDR1 SEHNR and CDR2 FQNEAQ (reference sequence). V was clipped by 5 bases and J by 1 base; unmatched bases: 6. The CDR3 bases are TGTGCCAGCAGCCGTCGGACTAGCGGGGGGTCCCAAGAGACCCAGTACTTC. It yields the protein CASSRRTSGGSQETQYF. The entire variable domain, with the rest obtained from reference TRBV7-9 and TRBJ2-5, is as follows: DTGVSQNPRHKITKRGQNVTFRCDPISEHNRLYWYRQTLGQGPEFLTYFQNEAQLEKSRLLSDRFSAERPKGSFSTLEIQRTEQGDSAMYLCASSRRTSGGSQETQYFGPGTRLLVL.

This chain uses TRBV5-1 with TRBJ2-3; TRBD2 matches at 7 bases. V trimming: 0 bases; J trimming: 2 bases; junction bases outside the gene matches: 6. This CDR3 is 16 amino acids long. Germline V CDR1 and CDR2: SGHRS, YFSETQ. In nucleotides, the CDR3 is TGCGCCAGCAGCTTGGGGGTAGCGGGTCTCACAGATACGCAGTATTTT. It yields the protein CASSLGVAGLTDTQYF.

This rearrangement joins TRBV28 to TRBJ2-2, with 8 bases identical to TRBD1. In germline, CDR1 is MDHEN, CDR2 SYDVKM. The CDR3 contains 13 residues. V was pared by 6 bases and J by 8 bases, with 5 bases of the junction left unmatched. CDR3 sequence (DNA): TGTGCCAGCAGAAACAGGGGGTTTGGGGAGCTGTTTTTT. It yields the protein CASRNRGFGELFF.

The V and J genes are TRBV25-1 and TRBJ1-1, with unresolved D. Trimming took 3 bases from V and 1 from J, leaving 12 bases between them. Germline V gene sequence: CDR1 MGHDK, CDR2 SYGVNS. The CDR3 runs 15 residues. In DNA, the CDR3 is TGTGCCAGCAGTGATGAGGCCACCCCGAACACTGAAGCTTTCTTT. Its translation: CASSDEATPNTEAFF.

This rearrangement joins TRBV5-4 to TRBJ2-6, with a tentative D call TRBD2 (7 bases). The CDR3 spans 16 residues. The V gene lost 9 bases and the J gene lost 0 bases, with 16 bases spanning the gap. Germline V gene sequence: CDR1 SGHNT, CDR2 YYREEE (reference sequence). Written as DNA, the CDR3 is TGTGCCACAGGGGAGGGGTCGGTCTCTGGGGCCAACGTCCTGACTTTC. This encodes CATGEGSVSGANVLTF.

The chain's CDR3 is CASSYLTAHPYEQYF. The DNA of the CDR3 is TGTGCCAGCAGTTACTTGACAGCCCATCCCTACGAGCAGTACTTC. The chain recombines TRBV6-5 with TRBJ2-7; a possible D gene is TRBD1 (5 bases). V was shortened by 1 base and J by 2 bases, with 12 bases between the two germline ends. Germline V lookup: CDR1 MNHEY, CDR2 SVGAGI. The CDR3 is 15 amino acids.

The CDR3 coding sequence is TGTGCCAGCAGTCCCCGGGACAGGTTATACGAGCAGTACTTC. This translates into CASSPRDRLYEQYF. This chain joins TRBV28 and TRBJ2-7, with 8 bases identical to TRBD1. Trimming cost V 5 bases and J 4 bases; bases outside gene matches: 7. This CDR3 region has 14 residues. Germline V gene sequence: CDR1 MDHEN, CDR2 SYDVKM.

Points on this clone: One end of the junction does not line up with germline, which may come from a read error. The rearrangement links TRBV7-7 to TRBJ2-5; 9 nucleotides agree with TRBD1. This CDR3 is built from 13 residues. CDR1 and CDR2 from the germline V gene are SSHAT and FNYEAQ (reference sequence). CDR3: CASSSDRGETQYF. CDR3 DNA: TGTGCTAGCAGCTCGGACAGGGGTGAGACCCAGTACTTC.

V and J are TRBV30 and TRBJ2-7, with D perhaps assigned TRBD1 or TRBD2 (5 bases each). CDR1 GTSNPN and CDR2 SVGIG come from the germline V gene (reference sequence). The CDR3 totals 11 residues. Trimming cost V 2 bases and J 9 bases, with 11 bases left between them. The CDR3 protein is CAWSLGVGQYF. Written as DNA, the CDR3 is TGTGCCTGGAGTTTGGGGGTTGGGCAGTACTTC.